The clone carrying this T cell receptor (beta chain) was counted at least ten times. Its cognate antigen is unknown. The sequenced fragment ends 3 residues before the CDR3 boundary, so the rest is inferred from the germline J gene. Germline V gene sequence: CDR1 MNHEY, CDR2 SVGEGT. The CDR3 runs to 13 residues. Trimming stripped 5 bases from V and 5 bases from J, with 13 bases between. Assay: immunoSEQ multiplex PCR; the TCRdb copy retains only in-frame clones and omits some. This repertoire lists about 39,000 clones without singletons; over 1.1% sits in the top ten. The sample originates from a study of T cell clonality in common variable immunodeficiency. General study points: CVID subjects shared fewer TCRbeta clones than healthy controls did.

The chain recombines TRBV6-2 or TRBV6-3 with TRBJ2-7; either TRBD1 or TRBD2 may supply D (6 bases each). The sequenced sample consisted of peripheral blood mononuclear cells. The sequence came from a person between 18 and 75 years old in good health. The CDR3 is CASSGGGTHEQYF. CDR3 DNA, as far as it was read: TGTGCCAGCAGTGGGGGCGGGACCCACGAG.